A single sample is the source of the 28 T cell receptor beta chains below, sequenced in a study of shared clonotypes between healthy human individuals. The protocol was immunoSEQ multiplex PCR, while the TCRdb copy is restricted to in-frame clones and leaves out a portion. Among about 600,000 clones listed, nearly 97% were seen once. CD8 cells classed as naive were CD45RO-negative and positively selected for CCR7, excluding terminally differentiated effector memory CD45RA+ cells. What was sequenced was naive CD8+ T cells sorted from blood. These receptors were obtained from a woman aged 25-40 years in good health.

This clone is a singleton in its sample. The chain couples TRBV7-9 to TRBJ2-7, with 8 bases aligning to TRBD2. From germline, CDR1 is SEHNR and CDR2 FQNEAQ (reference sequence). The CDR3 has 15 residues. V lost 5 bases, J lost 0 bases, and 6 bases stayed unmatched. CDR3: CASSPRTSSSYEQYF. CDR3 bases: TGTGCCAGCAGCCCGCGGACTAGCAGCTCCTACGAGCAGTACTTC.

The chain couples TRBV28 to TRBJ1-1, with D possibly matching TRBD1 (6 bases). The V gene's germline CDR1 is MDHEN and CDR2 SYDVKM. The CDR3 runs 14 residues. Trimming removed 5 bases at V and 11 bases at J, with 21 bases between. DNA for the CDR3: TGTGCCAGCAGTACCCCCCTGCGGGGAACAGGGGCTTTCTTT. This sequence encodes CASSTPLRGTGAFF.

Comment on this clone: In the same sample, other DNA sequences code for this CDR3. V is TRBV6-5 and J is TRBJ2-3; D call uncertain. The CDR3 is 13 amino acids. The ends were cut back, 3 bases at V and 1 base at J, with 5 bases in the middle. Germline V gene data show CDR1 as MNHEY and CDR2 as SVGAGI. CDR3: CASSYSGTDTQYF. The CDR3 DNA sequence: TGTGCCAGCAGTTATTCGGGCACAGATACGCAGTATTTT.

This clone has just one count. CDR3 bases: TGTGCCAGCAGTTTATTCGCAGGGGGGGACACTGAAGCTTTCTTT. Translating it yields CASSLFAGGDTEAFF. The V gene is TRBV28, the J gene TRBJ1-1, with 7 bases matching TRBD1. Germline V gene lookup returns CDR1 MDHEN and CDR2 SYDVKM. The CDR3 length is 15 residues. The ends lost 1 base at V and 3 bases at J; junction bases unmatched: 5.

Only one count was recorded for this clone. The chain links TRBV7-8 to TRBJ2-7, with a tentative D call TRBD2 (6 bases). Germline values: CDR1 SGHVS, CDR2 FQNEAQ. V dropped 6 bases and J dropped 2 bases, with 29 bases sitting between them. There are 19 residues in the CDR3. CDR3 sequence (DNA): TGTGCCAGCAGGCCCCTGGGAGGTTCAGAGGGAAAGGTCCCCTACGAGCAGTACTTC. Translating gives CASRPLGGSEGKVPYEQYF. Looking up the rest from reference TRBV7-8 and TRBJ2-7 gives the full variable domain: GAGVSQSPRYKVAKRGQDVALRCDPISGHVSLFWYQQALGQGPEFLTYFQNEAQLDKSGLPSDRFFAERPEGSVSTLKIQRTQQEDSAVYLCASRPLGGSEGKVPYEQYFGPGTRLTVT.

The rearrangement links TRBV4-2 to TRBJ2-6; no clear D gene. The V and J ends lost 3 bases and 0 bases respectively, with 12 bases between them. CDR3 length equals 17 residues. In germline, CDR1 is LGHNA, CDR2 YNFKEQ. This CDR3 is CASSHQQESSGANVLTF. The CDR3 DNA reads as TGTGCCAGCAGCCACCAACAAGAAAGCTCTGGGGCCAACGTCCTGACTTTC.

The V and J genes are TRBV7-9 and TRBJ2-7, with D unresolved. The germline V and J ends were trimmed by 1 base and 0 bases, with 13 bases remaining between them. Germline V gene data show CDR1 as SEHNR and CDR2 as FQNEAQ (reference sequence). The CDR3 spans 16 residues. CDR3 bases: TGTGCCAGCAGCTTAGGCGATTCGTTGAGCTCCTACGAGCAGTACTTC. Its translation: CASSLGDSLSSYEQYF.

This clone appeared a single time. The chain joins TRBV5-6 to TRBJ2-1; D uncertain. The CDR3 length is 15 residues. V was clipped by 0 bases and J by 3 bases, with 10 bases between them. Germline CDR1 and CDR2: SGHDT and YYEEEE. The CDR3 is CASSLGGFGYNEQFF. DNA of the CDR3: TGTGCCAGCAGCTTGGGGGGATTCGGCTACAATGAGCAGTTCTTC.

This sequence joins TRBV9 and TRBJ2-7; 7 bases line up with TRBD1. After removal of 3 bases from V and 3 bases from J, the junction contained 3 bases not matched to a gene. The length of the CDR3 is 13 residues. Germline CDR1 reads SGDLS; CDR2 reads YYNGEE. This chain's CDR3 is CASSARQGYEQYF. CDR3 nucleotide sequence: TGTGCCAGCAGCGCCCGACAGGGCTACGAGCAGTACTTC.

The chain is built from TRBV7-6 and TRBJ2-1, with 10 bases aligning to TRBD1. Unmatched junction bases numbered 7, after V lost 4 bases and J lost 4 bases. Germline V gene data show CDR1 as SGHVS and CDR2 as FNYEAQ. This CDR3 has 16 residues. The CDR3 bases are TGTGCCAGCAGCTCACAGACAGGGGGCTCGTACAATGAGCAGTTCTTC. Translated, it gives CASSSQTGGSYNEQFF. Using reference TRBV7-6 and TRBJ2-1 for the parts outside the CDR3, the full variable domain is GAGVSQSPRYKVTKRGQDVALRCDPISGHVSLYWYRQALGQGPEFLTYFNYEAQQDKSGLPNDRFSAERPEGSISTLTIQRTEQRDSAMYRCASSSQTGGSYNEQFFGPGTRLTVL.

This chain uses TRBV28 with TRBJ2-1; tentative D call: TRBD2 (5 bases). CDR3 length equals 14 residues. Deletions cut 5 bases from V and 2 bases from J, with 10 bases between. The germline V gene encodes CDR1 MDHEN and CDR2 SYDVKM. Here the CDR3 DNA reads TGTGCCAGCAGTACACGGGGTGCCTACAATGAGCAGTTCTTC. Protein product: CASSTRGAYNEQFF.

The chain joins TRBV7-2 to TRBJ1-2; D unclear. There are 12 residues in the CDR3. Trimming took 1 base from V and 4 from J, leaving 4 bases between them. Germline CDR1 and CDR2: SGHTA and FQGNSA. The CDR3 reads CASSLVPYGYTF. CDR3 nucleotide sequence: TGTGCCAGCAGCTTAGTGCCCTATGGCTACACCTTC.

V usage is TRBV6-5 and J usage is TRBJ1-2; 7 nucleotides match TRBD1. The V and J ends lost 4 bases and 3 bases, in that order; junction bases with no gene match: 5. The CDR3 sequence is 14 residues long. The germline V gene has CDR1 MNHEY and CDR2 SVGAGI. CDR3 bases: TGTGCCAGCAGTTTGACAGGGAGGGACTATGGCTACACCTTC. Its translation: CASSLTGRDYGYTF.

The chain is built from TRBV4-1 and TRBJ2-7, with 12 bases fitting TRBD1. V lost 3 bases to trimming and J lost 5 bases; unmatched junction nucleotides: 5. CDR1 MGHRA and CDR2 YSYEKL come from the germline V gene. The CDR3 sequence is 15 residues long. CDR3 protein: CASSHTGTGGDEQYF. The CDR3 DNA reads as TGCGCCAGCAGCCACACCGGGACAGGGGGCGACGAGCAGTACTTC.

The J gene is TRBJ2-5, the V gene TRBV5-6; 14 bases match TRBD2. V was pared by 4 bases and J by 5 bases, with 13 bases of the junction left unmatched. The germline gives CDR1 SGHDT, CDR2 YYEEEE. This CDR3 is 18 amino acids long. CDR3 DNA: TGTGCCAGCAGCACACAGGGACTAGCGGGAGTGGGGGATGAGACCCAGTACTTC. Its translation: CASSTQGLAGVGDETQYF.

This chain's CDR3 is CASSPPTGFYEQYF. CDR3 coding DNA: TGTGCCAGCAGTCCACCTACAGGATTCTACGAGCAGTACTTC. This rearrangement joins TRBV28 to TRBJ2-7, with D perhaps matching TRBD1 (5 bases). Germline CDR1 is MDHEN and CDR2 is SYDVKM. V was cut by 5 bases and J by 3 bases, with 14 bases left in between. The CDR3 spans 14 residues.

The rearrangement uses TRBV4-1 and TRBJ2-3, with D perhaps TRBD2 (5 bases). Per germline, CDR1 MGHRA and CDR2 YSYEKL. The V end lost 4 bases, the J end lost 2 bases, and 10 bases lay between the germline ends. The CDR3 is 14 amino acids. Written as DNA, the CDR3 is TGCGCCAGCAGCCCACGTAGCGTCACAGATACGCAGTATTTT. The encoded protein is CASSPRSVTDTQYF.

The rearrangement links TRBV6-1 to TRBJ2-7, with no clear D. The V end lost 6 bases, the J end lost 0 bases, and 9 bases lay between the germline ends. The length of the CDR3 is 13 residues. The germline CDR1 and CDR2 sequences are MNHNS and SASEGT. Here the CDR3 DNA reads TGTGCCAGCAGCGGTGCAGGCTCCTACGAGCAGTACTTC. Translation: CASSGAGSYEQYF.

This chain joins TRBV4-1 and TRBJ2-3; 9 positions match TRBD2. The CDR3 loop spans 15 amino acids. Germline CDR1 is MGHRA and CDR2 is YSYEKL. The ends lost 1 base at V and 4 bases at J; junction bases unmatched: 3. CDR3 in amino acids: CASSQGAGGADTQYF. The CDR3 nucleotides are TGCGCCAGCAGCCAAGGAGCGGGAGGAGCAGATACGCAGTATTTT.

The rearrangement links TRBV28 to TRBJ2-3, with D unresolved. The CDR3 consists of 15 residues. From germline, CDR1 is MDHEN and CDR2 SYDVKM. Trimming stripped 5 bases from V and 0 bases from J, with 12 bases between. CDR3 in amino acids: CASSPSFSSTDTQYF. The CDR3 coding sequence is TGTGCCAGCAGTCCTAGTTTCTCTAGCACAGATACGCAGTATTTT. Full variable domain (rest looked up from reference TRBV28 and TRBJ2-3): DVKVTQSSRYLVKRTGEKVFLECVQDMDHENMFWYRQDPGLGLRLIYFSYDVKMKEKGDIPEGYSVSREKKERFSLILESASTNQTSMYLCASSPSFSSTDTQYFGPGTRLTVL.

The chain couples TRBV13 to TRBJ2-1, with D perhaps given as TRBD1 or TRBD2 (5 bases each). Per the germline V gene, CDR1 is PRHDT and CDR2 is FYEKMQ (reference sequence). CDR3 length equals 17 residues. V was shortened by 2 bases and J by 2 bases, with 16 bases between the two germline ends. In DNA, the CDR3 is TGTGCCAGCAGCTTACAGTCGGGACGTATCCCCTACAATGAGCAGTTCTTC. Its protein product is CASSLQSGRIPYNEQFF.

V usage is TRBV28 and J usage is TRBJ1-4; the match to TRBD1 covers 9 bases. The V gene end was trimmed by 5 bases and the J gene end by 4 bases; junction bases not matched to a gene: 11. Germline V gene data show CDR1 as MDHEN and CDR2 as SYDVKM. There are 17 residues in the CDR3. CDR3 protein: CASSPTLRTGDNEKLFF. The CDR3 nucleotides read TGTGCCAGCAGTCCCACCCTCCGGACAGGGGATAATGAAAAACTGTTTTTT.

This clone has just one count. V and J are TRBV6-5 and TRBJ1-1, with D tentatively TRBD1 (5 bases). This CDR3 is 14 amino acids long. Looked up from germline, CDR1 is MNHEY and CDR2 is SVGAGI. Deletions cut 8 bases from V and 1 base from J, with 14 bases between. CDR3 coding DNA: TGTGCCAGCCGGTGGCAGGGTTCGAACACTGAAGCTTTCTTT. Its protein is CASRWQGSNTEAFF.

The CDR3 region has the DNA TGTGCCAGCAGCGACCCCTTAGCGGGAGTTACCGGGGAGCTGTTTTTT. Translation gives CASSDPLAGVTGELFF. The gene calls are TRBV9 and TRBJ2-2; 9 bases match TRBD2. The CDR3 totals 16 residues. Losses at the gene ends were 3 bases for V and 5 bases for J; bases not matched to a gene: 8. The germline V gene encodes CDR1 SGDLS and CDR2 YYNGEE.

The chain couples TRBV27 to TRBJ2-3, with TRBD2 matching 8 bases. The trim removed 6 bases at V and 0 bases at J, leaving 2 bases unmatched. The length of the CDR3 is 14 residues. The germline CDR1 and CDR2 sequences are MNHEY and SMNVEV (reference sequence). The CDR3 DNA follows: TGTGCCAGCAGAACTAGCGGTAGCACAGATACGCAGTATTTT. As protein: CASRTSGSTDTQYF.

The rearrangement joins TRBV4-2 to TRBJ1-5, with no clear D. The V end was cut by 0 bases, the J end by 3 bases, with 21 bases between. Germline V gene lookup returns CDR1 LGHNA and CDR2 YNFKEQ. The CDR3 is 19 residues long. DNA of the CDR3: TGTGCCAGCAGCCAAGAGTGGGGAGGTCTGGGCCTCGTCAATCAGCCCCAGCATTTT. Its translation: CASSQEWGGLGLVNQPQHF.

J is TRBJ2-6 and V is TRBV30, with TRBD1 as a possible D gene (6 bases). The CDR3 is 14 amino acids. V was clipped by 4 bases and J by 2 bases, with 9 bases between them. In germline, CDR1 is GTSNPN, CDR2 SVGIG (reference sequence). The CDR3 here is CAWNPGAGANVLTF. CDR3 coding DNA: TGTGCCTGGAATCCAGGGGCTGGGGCCAACGTCCTGACTTTC.

DNA of the CDR3: TGTGCCAGCAGGCCGGGGGGGACATTGGACAATGAGCAGTTCTTC. Amino acids: CASRPGGTLDNEQFF. The chain carries TRBV2 and TRBJ2-1, with TRBD2 matching over 8 bases. The J segment lost 5 bases and the V segment lost 6 bases, leaving 9 bases of the junction unmatched. The CDR3 has 15 amino acids. Germline V lookup: CDR1 SNHLY, CDR2 FYNNEI.